The 23 T cell receptor beta chains reported below all come from one sample, sequenced in a study of cytotoxic CD8 clonotypes in ibrutinib-treated CLL. Measured with immunoSEQ multiplex PCR; TCRdb has only the in-frame clones, and not every one. The data contain hundreds of thousands of clones, roughly 85% of them singletons. Sequenced material: PBMCs, taken before ibrutinib treatment. The receptors come from a human donor with chronic lymphocytic leukemia.

The rearrangement joins TRBV30 to TRBJ2-7; either TRBD1 or TRBD2 may supply D (5 bases each). The CDR3 covers 14 residues. Per the germline V gene, CDR1 is GTSNPN and CDR2 is SVGIG (reference sequence). Trimming took 5 bases from V and 6 from J, leaving 20 bases between them. CDR3 sequence: CAWETGTDGVEQYF. CDR3 bases: TGTGCCTGGGAGACCGGGACGGACGGGGTCGAGCAGTACTTC.

The chain is built from TRBV6-6 and TRBJ2-7; 8 nucleotides align to TRBD1. The CDR3 sequence is 12 residues long. V lost 4 bases, J lost 12 bases, and 8 bases stayed unmatched. Germline-derived CDR1 and CDR2 are MNHNY and SVGAGI (reference sequence). CDR3 loop: CASSSTGDQLYF. The CDR3 DNA reads as TGTGCCAGCAGTTCGACAGGGGATCAGCTGTACTTC.

The rearrangement joins TRBV19 to TRBJ2-1; TRBD2 is a possible D gene (5 bases). CDR3 length: 15 amino acids. V gave up 3 bases and J gave up 5 bases, with 14 bases separating them. In germline, CDR1 is LNHDA, CDR2 SQIVND (reference sequence). CDR3 nucleotides: TGTGCCAGTAGTATGGTTAGCGACGGGGACAATGAGCAGTTCTTC. Protein sequence: CASSMVSDGDNEQFF.

V and J are TRBV5-1 and TRBJ1-2; D not resolved. This CDR3 spans 12 amino acids. Looked up from germline, CDR1 is SGHRS and CDR2 is YFSETQ. V was shortened by 1 base and J by 8 bases, with 9 bases between the two germline ends. This CDR3 reads CASSLIGWGYTF. CDR3 DNA: TGCGCCAGCAGCTTGATCGGGTGGGGCTACACCTTC.

The chain combines TRBV6-5 with TRBJ2-2; D remains unclear. Germline V gene lookup returns CDR1 MNHEY and CDR2 SVGAGI. The CDR3 sequence is 12 residues long. The V end lost 3 bases, the J end lost 6 bases, and 5 bases lay between the germline ends. CDR3 nucleotide sequence: TGTGCCAGCAGTTATTGGGCCGGGGAGCTGTTTTTT. Its protein product is CASSYWAGELFF.

This clone was recorded once. V usage is TRBV30 and J usage is TRBJ2-5; unclear D gene. V dropped 2 bases and J dropped 0 bases, with 16 bases sitting between them. CDR1 and CDR2 from the germline V gene are GTSNPN and SVGIG (reference sequence). The CDR3 has 16 amino acids. The CDR3 DNA reads as TGTGCCTGGAGTCCTCGGCTCACATGGGACCAAGAGACCCAGTACTTC. Its protein product is CAWSPRLTWDQETQYF.

The chain has TRBV7-8 and TRBJ1-3; possibly TRBD1 for D (5 bases). The CDR3 contains 16 residues. Looked up from germline, CDR1 is SGHVS and CDR2 is FQNEAQ. V dropped 3 bases and J dropped 2 bases, with 14 bases sitting between them. The CDR3 region is CASSFQSGGAGNTIYF. CDR3 coding DNA: TGTGCCAGCAGCTTCCAGTCAGGAGGGGCTGGAAACACCATATATTTT. Full variable domain (missing parts from reference TRBV7-8 and TRBJ1-3): GAGVSQSPRYKVAKRGQDVALRCDPISGHVSLFWYQQALGQGPEFLTYFQNEAQLDKSGLPSDRFFAERPEGSVSTLKIQRTQQEDSAVYLCASSFQSGGAGNTIYFGEGSWLTVV.

The count of this clone is one. The chain is built from TRBV5-4 and TRBJ2-7; 12 bases are a match to TRBD2. This CDR3 has 14 residues. Germline values: CDR1 SGHNT, CDR2 YYREEE (reference sequence). V gave up 4 bases and J gave up 5 bases; unmatched junction bases: 4. CDR3 bases: TGTGCCAGCAGCAGACTAGCGGGAGTCCACGAGCAGTACTTC. Protein product: CASSRLAGVHEQYF.

In this sample, this clone turned up a few times. V usage is TRBV5-1 and J usage is TRBJ2-1; a possible D gene is TRBD2 (6 bases). The CDR3 runs 15 residues. Germline V gene sequence: CDR1 SGHRS, CDR2 YFSETQ. Trimming shortened V by 0 bases and J by 7 bases, and 14 bases separated the two germline ends. CDR3 amino acids: CASSLGTSSANEQFF. The CDR3 nucleotides read TGCGCCAGCAGCTTGGGTACTAGCTCTGCAAATGAGCAGTTCTTC.

V and J are TRBV10-1 and TRBJ1-2; no reliable D call. The germline V and J ends were trimmed by 0 bases and 4 bases, with 12 bases remaining between them. The germline V gene encodes CDR1 WNHNN and CDR2 SYGVQD (reference sequence). The CDR3 covers 15 residues. The CDR3 region is CASSESVGQVYGYTF. Here the CDR3 DNA reads TGCGCCAGCAGTGAGTCAGTCGGCCAGGTCTATGGCTACACCTTC.

This clone was observed a handful of times. The J gene is TRBJ1-1, the V gene TRBV2; 9 bases fit TRBD1. J was trimmed by 8 bases and V by 6 bases; bases with no gene match: 10. In germline, CDR1 is SNHLY, CDR2 FYNNEI. This CDR3 spans 14 amino acids. CDR3 loop: CASSEQGAKPEAFF. The CDR3 nucleotides read TGTGCCAGCAGCGAACAGGGGGCGAAACCCGAAGCTTTCTTT.

V and J are TRBV7-6 and TRBJ2-1, with 12 bases lining up with TRBD1. V was pared by 5 bases and J by 7 bases, with 6 bases of the junction left unmatched. The germline CDR1 and CDR2 sequences are SGHVS and FNYEAQ. CDR3 length equals 15 residues. The chain's CDR3 is CASSAGQGARNEQFF. The CDR3 region has the DNA TGTGCCAGCAGCGCGGGACAGGGGGCAAGGAATGAGCAGTTCTTC.

The genes are TRBV7-8 and TRBJ2-3; D not certain. The V and J ends lost 1 base and 4 bases respectively, with 15 bases between them. The germline gives CDR1 SGHVS, CDR2 FQNEAQ. This CDR3 has 16 amino acids. The DNA of the CDR3 is TGTGCCAGCAGCTTAGTACGGAGTCAACGCGCAGATACGCAGTATTTT. This gives the protein CASSLVRSQRADTQYF. The entire variable domain, with the rest obtained from reference TRBV7-8 and TRBJ2-3, is as follows: GAGVSQSPRYKVAKRGQDVALRCDPISGHVSLFWYQQALGQGPEFLTYFQNEAQLDKSGLPSDRFFAERPEGSVSTLKIQRTQQEDSAVYLCASSLVRSQRADTQYFGPGTRLTVL.

This clone was seen a few times. V usage is TRBV27 and J usage is TRBJ1-5, with D possibly matching TRBD1 (6 bases). Trimming shortened V by 1 base and J by 2 bases, and 9 bases separated the two germline ends. This CDR3 spans 15 amino acids. CDR1 MNHEY and CDR2 SMNVEV come from the germline V gene (reference sequence). The DNA for the CDR3 is TGTGCCAGCAGTTTATGGGGGGGCGGCAATCAGCCCCAGCATTTT. Translated: CASSLWGGGNQPQHF.

The gene calls are TRBV7-2 and TRBJ1-2, with 8 bases identical to TRBD1. Germline CDR1 and CDR2: SGHTA and FQGNSA. V was pared by 1 base and J by 2 bases, with 3 bases of the junction left unmatched. CDR3 length equals 15 residues. CDR3 coding DNA: TGTGCCAGCAGCTTAGGACAGGGGCACAACTATGGCTACACCTTC. Translating gives CASSLGQGHNYGYTF.

This chain links TRBV28 with TRBJ2-2; perhaps D is TRBD1 or TRBD2 (5 bases each). This CDR3 region has 14 residues. In germline, CDR1 is MDHEN, CDR2 SYDVKM. The V gene lost 2 bases and the J gene lost 3 bases, with 7 bases spanning the gap. The CDR3 region is CASSLGGDTGELFF. CDR3 DNA sequence: TGTGCCAGCAGTTTAGGGGGAGACACCGGGGAGCTGTTTTTT.

The rearrangement joins TRBV6-5 to TRBJ2-1, with no clear D. The CDR3 length is 11 residues. The V end lost 6 bases, the J end lost 10 bases, and 10 bases lay between the germline ends. Germline-derived CDR1 and CDR2 are MNHEY and SVGAGI. CDR3 protein: CASSNVREQFF. The CDR3 DNA sequence: TGTGCCAGCAGCAACGTTAGGGAGCAGTTCTTC.

The chain carries TRBV5-1 and TRBJ1-5, with D possibly TRBD1 on 5 matching bases. CDR3 length: 17 amino acids. CDR1 is SGHRS, CDR2 YFSETQ, per germline. V was shortened by 1 base and J by 0 bases, with 14 bases between the two germline ends. For the CDR3, the DNA is TGCGCCAGCAGCTTGTTCAGCTTGGGGGTTAGCAATCAGCCCCAGCATTTT. Protein sequence: CASSLFSLGVSNQPQHF.

CDR3 sequence: CAWSGDRVITEAFF. As DNA, the CDR3 is TGTGCCTGGAGTGGGGACAGGGTCATCACTGAAGCTTTCTTT. The V gene is TRBV30, the J gene TRBJ1-1; TRBD1 aligns across 9 bases. Germline CDR1 is GTSNPN and CDR2 is SVGIG (reference sequence). This CDR3 contains 14 residues. The junction had 4 bases not matched to a gene; V was cut back by 1 base and J by 4 bases. Together with reference TRBV30 and TRBJ1-1, the CDR3 gives the full variable domain: SQTIHQWPATLVQPVGSPLSLECTVEGTSNPNLYWYRQAAGRGLQLLFYSVGIGQISSEVPQNLSASRPQDRQFILSSKKLLLSDSGFYLCAWSGDRVITEAFFGQGTRLTVV.

This chain uses TRBV7-8 with TRBJ2-7, with 12 nucleotides matching TRBD2. Germline V CDR1 and CDR2: SGHVS, FQNEAQ. Trimming at V came to 4 bases and at J to 2 bases, leaving 3 bases not matched to a gene. The CDR3 contains 15 residues. The CDR3 here is CASSSRTSGAYEQYF. The CDR3 DNA is TGTGCCAGCAGCTCCAGGACTAGCGGGGCCTACGAGCAGTACTTC. The variable domain in full, with the rest retrieved from reference TRBV7-8 and TRBJ2-7, is GAGVSQSPRYKVAKRGQDVALRCDPISGHVSLFWYQQALGQGPEFLTYFQNEAQLDKSGLPSDRFFAERPEGSVSTLKIQRTQQEDSAVYLCASSSRTSGAYEQYFGPGTRLTVT.

The V and J genes are TRBV2 and TRBJ2-2; tentatively, D is TRBD2 (6 bases). Trimming took 5 bases from V and 5 from J, leaving 12 bases between them. CDR1 and CDR2 from the germline V gene are SNHLY and FYNNEI. This CDR3 region has 14 residues. CDR3 amino acids: CASSPRRETGELFF. The DNA of the CDR3 is TGTGCCAGCAGTCCCAGGCGGGAAACCGGGGAGCTGTTTTTT.

The chain uses TRBV29-1 and TRBJ2-7; 8 bases are a match to TRBD2. The germline gives CDR1 SQVTM, CDR2 ANQGSEA. V was clipped by 4 bases and J by 3 bases; unmatched bases: 17. The CDR3 runs to 17 residues. Here the CDR3 reads CSVAGVGKLADHYEQYF. CDR3 sequence (DNA): TGCAGCGTTGCTGGGGTAGGGAAACTAGCGGACCACTACGAGCAGTACTTC.

This chain links TRBV28 with TRBJ1-5; 7 bases line up with TRBD1. This CDR3 spans 15 amino acids. Germline CDR1 reads MDHEN; CDR2 reads SYDVKM. V lost 4 bases to trimming and J lost 2 bases; unmatched junction nucleotides: 5. CDR3 sequence (DNA): TGTGCCAGCAGTTCGACAGGGTTGGGCAATCAGCCCCAGCATTTT. Protein product: CASSSTGLGNQPQHF.